This T cell receptor beta chain was documented in a study of OX40 agonist ivuxolimab in advanced cancers. V lost 3 bases, J lost 7 bases, and 10 bases lay in between. There are 13 residues in the CDR3. Germline V gene lookup returns CDR1 SGHTA and CDR2 FQGNSA. This table comes from immunoSEQ multiplex PCR, and its TCRdb copy is limited to in-frame clones, with some not included. The sample carries about 90,000 clones, just over 90% recorded once. As regards this clone: Antigen: not known.

The study's findings and limits: Normalized expansion of T-cell clones was also low for some nonresponders.

This specimen was CD4+ or CD8+ T cells sorted from blood, taken in a trial of the OX40 agonist ivuxolimab. This chain links TRBV7-2 with TRBJ2-1; the D is unclear. This receptor was taken from an adult with an advanced solid tumor such as melanoma, head and neck, liver or kidney cancer. The CDR3 nucleotides are TGTGCCAGCAGCTTTCGAACTGGGAATGAGCAGTTCTTC. Translation: CASSFRTGNEQFF.